This entry lists 21 T cell receptor beta chains sequenced from one sample in a study of T cells in narcolepsy (dated by TCRdb to 2016 to 2019). The protocol used for the library was the immunoSEQ multiplex PCR assay. In TCRdb, the immuneACCESS table is reduced to in-frame sequences with V and J assigned. These tables do not hold every clone; where another copy was compared, an unresolved V gene accounts for under half, and the others remain unexplained. This sample is represented by about 25,000 clones; about four fifths of them were singletons. The ten largest account for 0.55% to 0.75% of the sample. Sequenced material: CD45RA- memory CD4+ T cells from PBMCs. The cell subset or site label of this sample denotes: memory T cells sorted ex vivo from peripheral blood. These receptor sequences come from a human donor with narcolepsy.

This chain connects TRBV30 to TRBJ1-6, with 7 bases identical to TRBD1. The CDR3 runs 16 residues. V shed 0 bases, J shed 7 bases, and the junction held 9 bases outside the gene matches. CDR1 is GTSNPN and CDR2 is SVGIG in the germline V gene (reference sequence). The CDR3 DNA reads as TGTGCCTGGAGTGTAGACCGTCGCAGGGGGAATTCACCCCTCCACTTT. It codes for CAWSVDRRRGNSPLHF.

The chain employs TRBV7-6 and TRBJ1-2; 8 positions match TRBD1. The CDR3 runs to 15 residues. From germline, CDR1 is SGHVS and CDR2 FNYEAQ. V lost 1 base, J lost 1 base, and 2 bases stayed unmatched. DNA of the CDR3: TGTGCCAGCAGCTTAGAACAGGGGGTTAACTATGGCTACACCTTC. Protein: CASSLEQGVNYGYTF.

The chain couples TRBV4-2 to TRBJ2-3; TRBD2 agrees at 7 bases. The CDR3 runs 15 residues. J was trimmed by 3 bases and V by 1 base; bases with no gene match: 4. CDR1 is LGHNA and CDR2 is YNFKEQ in the germline V gene. The CDR3 here is CASSQVTSATDTQYF. The CDR3 nucleotides read TGTGCCAGCAGCCAAGTAACTAGCGCGACAGATACGCAGTATTTT.

The V and J genes are TRBV27 and TRBJ2-2; D is possibly TRBD1 (5 bases). The V end was cut by 2 bases, the J end by 2 bases, with 9 bases between. CDR1 and CDR2 from the germline V gene are MNHEY and SMNVEV (reference sequence). The CDR3 has 15 amino acids. This CDR3 reads CASSLRQTNTGELFF. DNA for the CDR3: TGTGCCAGCAGTTTACGACAGACAAACACCGGGGAGCTGTTTTTT.

This chain connects TRBV29-1 to TRBJ2-7, with 7 bases identical to TRBD1. This CDR3 is 12 amino acids long. Per germline, CDR1 SQVTM and CDR2 ANQGSEA. After removal of 5 bases from V and 1 base from J, the junction contained 2 bases not matched to a gene. CDR3 sequence reads: CSVQGQSYEQYF. The CDR3 DNA reads as TGCAGCGTTCAGGGACAGTCCTACGAGCAGTACTTC.

This clone occurred a few times. V and J are TRBV19 and TRBJ1-5; a weak D match, TRBD1 (5 bases). V was trimmed by 10 bases and J by 3 bases, leaving 13 bases between them. Germline lookup yields CDR1 LNHDA and CDR2 SQIVND (reference sequence). The CDR3 totals 13 residues. The CDR3 nucleotides are TGTGCCATATCAAGACAGCCCAATCAGCCCCAGCATTTT. It translates to CAISRQPNQPQHF. The whole variable domain, filled in from reference TRBV19 and TRBJ1-5, reads DGGITQSPKYLFRKEGQNVTLSCEQNLNHDAMYWYRQDPGQGLRLIYYSQIVNDFQKGDIAEGYSVSREKKESFPLTVTSAQKNPTAFYLCAISRQPNQPQHFGDGTRLSIL.

The chain recombines TRBV2 with TRBJ1-2; TRBD1 aligns across 8 bases. The CDR3 runs 14 residues. V shed 6 bases, J shed 2 bases, and the junction held 5 bases outside the gene matches. Germline assignment: CDR1 SNHLY and CDR2 FYNNEI. CDR3 sequence reads: CASREQGVNYGYTF. CDR3 coding DNA: TGTGCCAGCAGGGAACAGGGGGTAAACTATGGCTACACCTTC.

V and J are TRBV11-2 and TRBJ2-1, with 7 positions matching TRBD2. Germline-derived CDR1 and CDR2 are SGHAT and FQNNGV. The CDR3 is 17 amino acids. V shed 3 bases and J 6 bases; nucleotides not matched to a gene: 14. The CDR3 DNA follows: TGTGCCAGCAGCTTTGGGGTCTGGCGGGAGAACTCCAATGAGCAGTTCTTC. Protein: CASSFGVWRENSNEQFF.

V gene TRBV10-1 combines with J gene TRBJ1-1; maybe TRBD1 (6 bases). Germline lookup yields CDR1 WNHNN and CDR2 SYGVQD (reference sequence). The V and J ends lost 7 bases and 4 bases respectively, with 7 bases between them. This CDR3 is built from 11 residues. CDR3 loop: CASKGGTEAFF. The CDR3 coding sequence is TGCGCCAGCAAAGGGGGCACTGAAGCTTTCTTT.

This clone was detected a few times. V gene TRBV19 combines with J gene TRBJ2-3; 12 bases are a match to TRBD2. The CDR3 is made up of 15 amino acids. The ends lost 7 bases at V and 4 bases at J; junction bases unmatched: 6. Germline values: CDR1 LNHDA, CDR2 SQIVND (reference sequence). CDR3 loop: CASTKLAGGSDTQYF. The CDR3 nucleotides read TGTGCCAGTACAAAACTAGCGGGGGGCTCAGATACGCAGTATTTT.

For the CDR3, the DNA is TGTGCCAGCAGCTTAGAACCCGGGCCGCCGTCCGAGCAGTACTTC. Translation gives CASSLEPGPPSEQYF. The chain links TRBV11-2 to TRBJ2-7, with D hard to call. The CDR3 sequence is 15 residues long. Trimming removed 0 bases from V and 6 bases from J, with 15 bases in between. From germline, CDR1 is SGHAT and CDR2 FQNNGV.

V usage is TRBV5-1 and J usage is TRBJ1-1; a possible D gene is TRBD1 (5 bases). Trimming cost V 2 bases and J 3 bases, with 14 bases left between them. Germline assignment: CDR1 SGHRS and CDR2 YFSETQ. The CDR3 is 15 amino acids. CDR3 amino acids: CASSFGGGGYTEAFF. The DNA for the CDR3 is TGCGCCAGCAGCTTTGGCGGGGGAGGGTACACTGAAGCTTTCTTT.

This sequence joins TRBV18 and TRBJ2-7, with D unresolved. CDR1 and CDR2 from the germline V gene are KGHSH and LQKENI. The CDR3 runs 14 residues. The V end was cut by 1 base, the J end by 0 bases, with 7 bases between. In nucleotides, the CDR3 is TGTGCCAGCTCACCACGGGCTAACTCCTACGAGCAGTACTTC. This encodes CASSPRANSYEQYF.

J is TRBJ1-6 and V is TRBV11-2; D remains ambiguous. Germline V gene lookup returns CDR1 SGHAT and CDR2 FQNNGV. V was trimmed by 2 bases and J by 5 bases, leaving 10 bases between them. This CDR3 has 15 residues. This CDR3 reads CASSLTVSDNSPLHF. The CDR3 DNA reads as TGTGCCAGCAGCTTAACCGTGTCGGATAATTCACCCCTCCACTTT.

The chain combines TRBV6-1 with TRBJ2-5; D gene unclear. Germline CDR1 reads MNHNS; CDR2 reads SASEGT. Trimming left V 0 bases short and J 0 bases short, with 8 bases between. CDR3 length equals 15 residues. The CDR3 is CASSEAGIYQETQYF. Written as DNA, the CDR3 is TGTGCCAGCAGTGAAGCAGGGATCTACCAAGAGACCCAGTACTTC.

CDR3 coding DNA: TGTGCCAGTAGTATACGGAGGCAGGGGTTGCGTCTTCCCAATGAAAAACTGTTTTTT. Its translation: CASSIRRQGLRLPNEKLFF. This chain uses TRBV19 with TRBJ1-4; D is perhaps TRBD1 (6 bases). The V end lost 2 bases, the J end lost 5 bases, and 24 bases lay between the germline ends. Germline V CDR1 and CDR2: LNHDA, SQIVND (reference sequence). CDR3 size: 19 residues.

This chain uses TRBV7-6 with TRBJ1-2; 7 bases are shared with TRBD1. Trimming removed 5 bases from V and 4 bases from J; junction bases left unmatched: 13. Germline CDR1 reads SGHVS; CDR2 reads FNYEAQ. The CDR3 spans 16 residues. For the CDR3, the DNA is TGTGCCAGCAGCCCCAAACCGGGACAGTCTTCCTATGGCTACACCTTC. Residues: CASSPKPGQSSYGYTF.

The V call is TRBV25-1, the J call TRBJ1-5, with 7 bases aligning to TRBD1. Germline CDR1 reads MGHDK; CDR2 reads SYGVNS. The V gene end was trimmed by 8 bases and the J gene end by 4 bases; junction bases not matched to a gene: 8. CDR3 length equals 14 residues. The CDR3 sequence is CASGETGTNQPQHF. DNA for the CDR3: TGTGCCAGCGGAGAGACAGGGACGAATCAGCCCCAGCATTTT.

The gene calls are TRBV7-6 and TRBJ1-1; D gene uncertain. Germline loops: CDR1 SGHVS, CDR2 FNYEAQ. V lost 4 bases, J lost 2 bases, and 17 bases lay in between. The CDR3 runs to 16 residues. The CDR3 bases are TGTGCCAGCAGCTCCTCGGTGCATGCCGCAAACACTGAAGCTTTCTTT. Protein product: CASSSSVHAANTEAFF.

The chain joins TRBV2 to TRBJ2-5; possibly TRBD1 for D (5 bases). Trimming cost V 6 bases and J 5 bases, with 7 bases left between them. Germline V gives CDR1 SNHLY, CDR2 FYNNEI. This CDR3 region has 11 residues. The CDR3 sequence is CASRGRETQYF. CDR3 in DNA: TGTGCCAGCAGGGGGCGGGAGACCCAGTACTTC.

This sequence joins TRBV9 and TRBJ2-5, with D perhaps matching TRBD1 or TRBD2 (5 bases each). CDR1 is SGDLS and CDR2 is YYNGEE in the germline V gene. The CDR3 length is 13 residues. The V end lost 0 bases, the J end lost 5 bases, and 8 bases lay between the germline ends. The CDR3, as DNA: TGTGCCAGCAGCGTAGGAGGGGTCGAGACCCAGTACTTC. Encoded protein: CASSVGGVETQYF.